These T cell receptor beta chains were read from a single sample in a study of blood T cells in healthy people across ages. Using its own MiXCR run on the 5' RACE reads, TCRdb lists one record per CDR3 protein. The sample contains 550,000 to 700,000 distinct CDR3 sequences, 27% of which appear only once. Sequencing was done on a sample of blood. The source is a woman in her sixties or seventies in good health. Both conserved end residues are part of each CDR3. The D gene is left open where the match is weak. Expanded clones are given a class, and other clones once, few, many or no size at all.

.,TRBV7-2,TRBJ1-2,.,TGTGCCAGCAGCTTAGGAAATGGGGGCTATGGCTACACCTTC,CASSLGNGGYGYTF
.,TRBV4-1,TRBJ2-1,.,TGCGCCAGCAGCCAAGACTGGACTACCGACTTTCAGCAGTTCTTC,CASSQDWTTDFQQFF
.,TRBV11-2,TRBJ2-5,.,TGTGCCAGCAGCTTCTCCCCCTCGGGGGTTCGAGAGACCCAGTACTTC,CASSFSPSGVRETQYF
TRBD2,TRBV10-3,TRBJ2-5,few,TGTGCCATCAGTGAGTCGACTAGCGGGGGACAAGAGACCCAGTACTTC,CAISESTSGGQETQYF
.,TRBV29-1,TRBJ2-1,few,TGCAGCGTTGGGGGTCTTGATGAGCAGTTCTTC,CSVGGLDEQFF
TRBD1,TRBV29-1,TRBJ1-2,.,TGCAGCGTTGAAGGGGCGACAGGGGCATTAGCTAACTATGGCTGCACCTTC,CSVEGATGALANYGCTF
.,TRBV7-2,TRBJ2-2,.,TGTGCCAGCAGCGGAGCGGGGAACACCGGGGAGCTGTTTTTT,CASSGAGNTGELFF
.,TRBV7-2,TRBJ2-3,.,TGTGCCAGCAGCTTAGCGCTGGGCGGGGGCCCTGAATATACGCAGTATTTT,CASSLALGGGPEYTQYF
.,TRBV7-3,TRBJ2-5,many,TGTGCCAGCAGCTTAAACATTCGAGAGACCCAGTACTTC,CASSLNIRETQYF
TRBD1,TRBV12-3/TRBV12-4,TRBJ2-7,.,TGTGCCAGCACCCTGGACAGGGACCATAGCGAGCAGTACTTC,CASTLDRDHSEQYF
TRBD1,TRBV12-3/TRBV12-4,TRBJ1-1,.,TGTGCCAGCAGTTGGGGACAGGCCCCCGTTGAAGCTTTCTTT,CASSWGQAPVEAFF
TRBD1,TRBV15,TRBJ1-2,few,TGTGCCACCAGCAGAGGGACAGGGGCGAGCTATGACTACACCTTC,CATSRGTGASYDYTF
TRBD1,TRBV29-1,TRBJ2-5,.,TGCAGCGTTCAGGGGACAGGCGGGACCCAGTACTTC,CSVQGTGGTQYF
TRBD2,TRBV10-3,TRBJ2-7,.,TGTGCCATCAGACCAATGGGACTAGCGGAATCCTACGAGCAGTACTTC,CAIRPMGLAESYEQYF
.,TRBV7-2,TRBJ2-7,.,TGTGCCAGCAGCTTAGAGGGGCCCGGGAACTACGAGCAGTACTTC,CASSLEGPGNYEQYF
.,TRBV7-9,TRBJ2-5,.,TGTGCCAGCAGCTTTATCAAAAGGGGACAAGAGACCCAGTACTTC,CASSFIKRGQETQYF
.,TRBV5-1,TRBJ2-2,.,TGCGCCAGCAGTACCGGGACCAACACCGGGGAGCTGTTTTTT,CASSTGTNTGELFF
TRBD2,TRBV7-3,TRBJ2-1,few,TGTGCCAGCAGCCCCCAGCGGGGGGTTGAGCAGTTCTTC,CASSPQRGVEQFF
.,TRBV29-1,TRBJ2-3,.,TGCAGCGTTGAAGGAGATACGCAGTATTTT,CSVEGDTQYF
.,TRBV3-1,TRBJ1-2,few,TGTGCCAGCAGTCCCACCGACTATGGCTACACCTTC,CASSPTDYGYTF
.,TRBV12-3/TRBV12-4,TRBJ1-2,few,TGTGCCAGCAGCCCCGAAGGGTATGGCTACACCTTC,CASSPEGYGYTF
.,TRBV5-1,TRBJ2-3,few,TGCGCCAGCAGCCCCTCGGGGGTAGTCGGAGATACGCAGTATTTT,CASSPSGVVGDTQYF